A selection of T cell receptor beta chains follows, all from one sample in a study of blood T cell repertoires in COVID-19. Data came from immunoSEQ multiplex PCR; TCRdb stores just in-frame clones and leaves some out. The sample gives 150,000 to 200,000 clones, 80% of which show up once; around 6% is in the top ten. Specimen: PBMCs or T cells enriched from blood (not recorded which). All receptors derive from a man aged 35 to 55 who had recovered from COVID-19. CDR3s include the opening cysteine and the closing phenylalanine or tryptophan. Fields, in order: D gene, V gene, J gene, clone size, CDR3 DNA, CDR3 protein. D genes are given only for firm matches. The size field is filled for only some rows; it gives once, few, many or a size class.

>NA|TRBV29-1|TRBJ1-1|NA
TGCAGCGTCGGCGGGGCGGGGATGAACACTGAAGCTTTCTTT
CSVGGAGMNTEAFF
>TRBD2|TRBV7-6|TRBJ2-3|once
TGTGCCAGCAGCTCCGGGAGGGGGACAGATACGCAGTATTTT
CASSSGRGTDTQYF
>TRBD1|TRBV3-1/TRBV3-2|TRBJ2-3|NA
TGTGCCAGCAGCCCCTCCTTGGGGACAGGGGGCGCAGATACGCAGTATTTT
CASSPSLGTGGADTQYF
>NA|TRBV6-1|TRBJ1-1|NA
TGTGCCAGCAGTGAAGACTGGAACACTGAAGCTTTCTTT
CASSEDWNTEAFF
>NA|TRBV10-2|TRBJ2-6|NA
TGCGCCAGCCGACCCCCAGGCTCTGGGGCCAACGTCCTGACTTTC
CASRPPGSGANVLTF
>NA|TRBV10-3|TRBJ1-1|NA
TGTGCCATCAGTGAGGGGGCGGGGACCATAGGGAACACTGAAGCTTTCTTT
CAISEGAGTIGNTEAFF
>NA|TRBV29-1|TRBJ1-1|NA
TGCAGCGTTCAGGGGATGAACACTGAAGCTTTCTTT
CSVQGMNTEAFF
>TRBD1|TRBV25-1|TRBJ1-2|NA
TGTGCCAGCAGTGGAACCGGGACAGAAGTGTATGGCTACACCTTC
CASSGTGTEVYGYTF
>TRBD1|TRBV7-9|TRBJ1-1|NA
TGTGCCAGCAGCCCCGAGGACAGGGGGCCAAAGGGAACTGAAGCTTTCTTT
CASSPEDRGPKGTEAFF
>TRBD1|TRBV6-6|TRBJ1-2|NA
TGTGCCAGCAGTCGAAGTACAGGGGGCCTCAATGGCTACACCTTC
CASSRSTGGLNGYTF
>TRBD1|TRBV19|TRBJ2-7|NA
TGTGCCAGTAGTCCCTTGGGGGACAGTGCCTACGAGCAGTACTTC
CASSPLGDSAYEQYF
>NA|TRBV18|TRBJ2-5|NA
TGTGCCAGCTCACCAACCCTGGCAGGACAAGAGACCCAGTACTTC
CASSPTLAGQETQYF
>NA|TRBV18|TRBJ2-1|once
TGTGCCAGCTCACCACGGACAGTGGCTAATGAGCAGTTCTTC
CASSPRTVANEQFF
>NA|TRBV5-1|TRBJ2-6|NA
TGCGCCAGCAGCTTCGACACTGGGGCCAACGTCCTGACTTTC
CASSFDTGANVLTF
>NA|TRBV9|TRBJ1-3|NA
TGTGCCAGCAGCCCGACAGTTTCTGGAAACACCATATATTTT
CASSPTVSGNTIYF
>NA|TRBV5-4|TRBJ1-2|NA
TGTGCCAGCAGCTTGGGGGGGCGTTATGGCTACACCTTC
CASSLGGRYGYTF
>NA|TRBV4-2|TRBJ1-3|NA
TGTGCCAGCAGCCCCATCGACAGTGCTGGAAACACCATATATTTT
CASSPIDSAGNTIYF
>TRBD2|TRBV9|TRBJ2-4|NA
TGTGCCAGCAGCGTAGGCCTGGCTAGCGGGGACCTAGCCAAAAACATTCAGTACTTC
CASSVGLASGDLAKNIQYF
>TRBD1|TRBV7-8|TRBJ1-2|NA
TGTGCCAGCAGCCCCAGCGGTCGGCCGGACAGGGATTTTGGCTACACCTTC
CASSPSGRPDRDFGYTF
>NA|TRBV4-2|TRBJ2-1|NA
TGTGCCAGCAGCCAAGAGACCGCGGGGGCGTACAATGAGCAGTTCTTC
CASSQETAGAYNEQFF
>NA|TRBV24-1|TRBJ1-2|NA
TGTGCCACCAGTGATTTGAACAGGGACTATGGCTACACCTTC
CATSDLNRDYGYTF
>NA|TRBV10-3|TRBJ2-2|many
TGTGCCATCAGTGAGACAGGGAACACCGGGGAGCTGTTTTTT
CAISETGNTGELFF
>NA|TRBV5-1|TRBJ1-3|NA
TGCGCCAGCAGCGCCCCAGGGTCAACTGGAAACACCATATATTTT
CASSAPGSTGNTIYF
>TRBD1|TRBV5-4|TRBJ2-7|few
TGTGCCAGCAGCCCCCCCGGGACAGGGTTGGTCGAGCAGTACTTC
CASSPPGTGLVEQYF
>TRBD2|TRBV6-1|TRBJ2-7|few
TGTGCCAGCAGTGAACTAGCGGGGGCTCTCTCCTACGAGCAGTACTTC
CASSELAGALSYEQYF
>TRBD1|TRBV5-6|TRBJ2-5|once
TGTGCCAGCAGCTTTTCGGGACAGGGTCAGGAGACCCAGTACTTC
CASSFSGQGQETQYF
>NA|TRBV2|TRBJ1-5|NA
TGTGCCATTGGGCGGACAGCTAGCAATCAGCCCCAGCATTTT
CAIGRTASNQPQHF
>NA|TRBV9|TRBJ1-1|NA
TGTGCCAGCAGCGTCCGTCCCGGGGGGAACACTGAAGCTTTCTTT
CASSVRPGGNTEAFF
>TRBD1|TRBV25-1|TRBJ1-4|few
TGTGCCAGCAGTGGACAGGGGGCTATTAATGAAAAACTGTTTTTT
CASSGQGAINEKLFF
>TRBD1|TRBV24-1|TRBJ1-5|NA
TGTGCCACCAGTGATTACAGGGGTCAGCCCCAGCATTTT
CATSDYRGQPQHF
>TRBD2|TRBV11-2|TRBJ2-7|NA
TGTGCCAGCGTCTTTTACAACCGACTAGCGGGATACTACGAGCAGTACTTC
CASVFYNRLAGYYEQYF
>NA|TRBV5-4|TRBJ2-1|NA
TGTGCCAGCAGCCGCGACAGGACCAATGAGCAGTTCTTC
CASSRDRTNEQFF
>TRBD1|TRBV27|TRBJ2-7|NA
TGTGCCAGCAGTTTATCGGGACAGCCATACACCTACGAGCAGTACTTC
CASSLSGQPYTYEQYF
>TRBD1|TRBV5-1|TRBJ1-2|NA
TGCGCCAGCAGCTTAGGAGGGGGCGATGGCTACACCTTC
CASSLGGGDGYTF
>NA|TRBV27|TRBJ2-1|NA
TGTGCCAGCAGTTCGAGCGGTCGGGCTGAGCAGTTCTTC
CASSSSGRAEQFF
>TRBD2|TRBV3-1/TRBV3-2|TRBJ2-3|NA
TGTGCCAGCAGCCAAGGAGCGGGGGGGCCGGTAGATACGCAGTATTTT
CASSQGAGGPVDTQYF
>TRBD1|TRBV19|TRBJ1-5|NA
TGTGCCAGTAGTAGGACAGGGACGGGTCAGCCCCAGCATTTT
CASSRTGTGQPQHF
>NA|TRBV7-9|TRBJ2-1|NA
TGTGCCAGCAGCTTATCCTGGGACTTCGGGCCCTACAATGAGCAGTTCTTC
CASSLSWDFGPYNEQFF
>TRBD2|TRBV24-1|TRBJ2-5|NA
TGTGCCACCAGTGACCCCGATAGCGGGGGGGCCTCTGAGACCCAGTACTTC
CATSDPDSGGASETQYF
>NA|TRBV11-3|TRBJ2-1|NA
TGTGCCAGCAGCTTACCAGGCGGGGAGCAGTTCTTC
CASSLPGGEQFF
>TRBD1|TRBV30|TRBJ1-2|NA
TGTGCCTGGAGTAAGGACAGGGAGCGACCTGGCTACACCTTC
CAWSKDRERPGYTF
>TRBD1|TRBV11-2|TRBJ1-6|few
TGTGCCAGCAGCTTTCGGGACAGAAATAATTCACCCCTCCACTTT
CASSFRDRNNSPLHF
>NA|TRBV21-1|TRBJ1-6|NA
TGTGCCAGCAGCAAACCCCGAATGGACAGACAGCCTAATTCACCCCTCCACTTT
CASSKPRMDRQPNSPLHF
>NA|TRBV2|TRBJ2-7|NA
TGTGCCAGCAGTTCGACTAGGGGAAGCTTC
CASSSTRGSF
>TRBD1|TRBV3-1/TRBV3-2|TRBJ1-2|NA
TGTGCCAGCAGCCCCCGGGGACAGGGGATAACTAACTATGGCTACACCTTC
CASSPRGQGITNYGYTF
>TRBD1|TRBV3-1/TRBV3-2|TRBJ1-1|NA
TGTGCCAGCAGCCTTCATCCTGGACAGGGCTACACTGAAGCTTTCTTT
CASSLHPGQGYTEAFF
>NA|TRBV4-1|TRBJ2-7|NA
TGCGCCAGCAGCCAATCCCCCGGAGACGAGCAGTACTTC
CASSQSPGDEQYF
>NA|TRBV9|TRBJ2-3|once
TGTGCCAGCAGCGTAGGACCAACGGACGGGGTCACAGATACGCAGTATTTT
CASSVGPTDGVTDTQYF
>NA|TRBV3-1/TRBV3-2|TRBJ1-5|NA
TGTGCCAGCAGCCAGGCCGGAACTGCGGGGCCCCAGCATTTT
CASSQAGTAGPQHF
>NA|TRBV5-1|TRBJ2-2|NA
TGCGCCAGCAGCTCCGACCGGGACATCCTGACCGGGGAGCTGTTTTTT
CASSSDRDILTGELFF
>NA|TRBV30|TRBJ2-5|NA
TGTGCCTGGAGTGGAGGAGTTATGGAGACCCAGTACTTC
CAWSGGVMETQYF
>TRBD2|TRBV19|TRBJ2-3|NA
TGTGCCAGTAGAACCGGGACTAGCGGGGCAGATACGCAGTATTTT
CASRTGTSGADTQYF
>TRBD1|TRBV3-1/TRBV3-2|TRBJ1-6|NA
TGTGCCAGCAGCCAGGAGGACAGGGATAATTCACCCCTCCACTTT
CASSQEDRDNSPLHF
>NA|TRBV19|TRBJ1-1|NA
TGTGCCAGTCAGGCAGGGATGAACACTGAAGCTTTCTTT
CASQAGMNTEAFF
>NA|TRBV6-5|TRBJ2-3|NA
TGTGCCAGCAGTTCCCGGACTAAAACGAGCACAGATACGCAGTATTTT
CASSSRTKTSTDTQYF